This T cell receptor beta chain was sequenced during a study of cytomegalovirus exposure and HLA in healthy donors. Study-wide background: Tens of millions of unique TCRs from HLA-typed donors were held in an early release of data. Out of 398 genotyped donors, less than 90% belonged to the Caucasian-associated ancestry cluster.

Trimming took off 0 bases at V and 6 bases at J, with 9 bases between the two ends. This CDR3 has 14 residues. The germline CDR1 and CDR2 sequences are LGHNA and YSLEER. General observations from the study: Equally common other TCR beta chains were less clonally expanded than HLA-associated ones, a later analysis found.

Both 60 Vbeta primers and 13 Jbeta primers went into the PCR. TCRdb keeps only in-frame clones here, not all; method: immunoSEQ multiplex PCR. The table records around 130,000 clones, about 75% of them present only once. With regard to this clone: Its antigen is unknown.

Input material: PBMCs. The TCR originated in a woman aged 40 to 50 in good health and CMV-seropositive. The gene calls are TRBV4-3 and TRBJ1-3; no firm D call. This chain's CDR3 is CASSQDSTENTIYF. In nucleotides, the CDR3 is TGCGCCAGCAGCCAAGACTCTACTGAAAACACCATATATTTT.